Listed here are 14 T cell receptor beta chains from one sample, sequenced in a study of T-cell memory formation after mild COVID-19. TCRdb called the 5' RACE reads again in MiXCR, with one record for every CDR3 protein. The sample consists of about 150,000 distinct CDR3 sequences, 10% to 15% of them appearing once. Sequencing input: PBMCs or a T cell subset sorted from them (not recorded which). The receptors were sampled from a man aged 18 to 30 who had mild COVID-19 (a few samples of this study predate the infection). Cell type and time point are not known.

The V gene is TRBV6-6, the J gene TRBJ2-5; D is perhaps TRBD1 (5 bases). The germline V gene has CDR1 MNHNY and CDR2 SVGAGI (reference sequence). The V end was cut by 0 bases, the J end by 5 bases, with 7 bases between. CDR3 length equals 13 residues. The chain's CDR3 is CASSYSKGETQYF. In nucleotides, the CDR3 is TGTGCCAGCAGTTACTCGAAGGGGGAGACCCAGTACTTC.

This clonotype occurred a few times. The chain links TRBV2 to TRBJ2-7; no clear D gene. From germline, CDR1 is SNHLY and CDR2 FYNNEI. The CDR3 length is 14 residues. V was pared by 3 bases and J by 5 bases, with 14 bases between. This CDR3 reads CASSEENSANEQYV. CDR3 nucleotides: TGTGCCAGCAGTGAGGAGAATTCGGCCAACGAGCAGTACGTC.

This clonotype was observed at least ten times. The J gene is TRBJ1-1, the V gene TRBV7-9; TRBD1 matches 11 bases. The CDR3 has 14 residues. Germline assignment: CDR1 SEHNR and CDR2 FQNEAQ (reference sequence). V shed 5 bases and J 6 bases; nucleotides not matched to a gene: 5. CDR3 loop: CASSMDRGLSEAFF. In DNA, the CDR3 is TGTGCCAGCAGCATGGACAGGGGGCTCTCTGAAGCTTTCTTT. The full variable domain, rest sourced from reference TRBV7-9 and TRBJ1-1, is DTGVSQNPRHKITKRGQNVTFRCDPISEHNRLYWYRQTLGQGPEFLTYFQNEAQLEKSRLLSDRFSAERPKGSFSTLEIQRTEQGDSAMYLCASSMDRGLSEAFFGQGTRLTVV.

This clonotype was picked up a small number of times. The V gene is TRBV7-9, the J gene TRBJ1-2; 8 nucleotides match TRBD1. The CDR3 is made up of 12 amino acids. The junction had 5 bases not matched to a gene; V was cut back by 6 bases and J by 8 bases. Germline V gives CDR1 SEHNR, CDR2 FQNEAQ (reference sequence). The CDR3 region has the DNA TGTGCCAGCAGTCCACAGGGGGTCGGCTACACCTTC. This codes for CASSPQGVGYTF.

This clonotype was detected only a few times. The chain links TRBV5-1 to TRBJ2-7; 12 bases line up with TRBD2. The V gene's germline CDR1 is SGHRS and CDR2 YFSETQ. CDR3 size: 14 residues. The ends lost 5 bases at V and 4 bases at J; junction bases unmatched: 4. CDR3 in DNA: TGCGCCAGCAGGATAACTAGCGGGGGGTACGAGCAGTACTTC. Translated: CASRITSGGYEQYF.

This chain links TRBV20-1 with TRBJ1-3, with D possibly being TRBD1 (5 bases). The germline CDR1 and CDR2 sequences are DFQATT and SNEGSKA (reference sequence). The CDR3 totals 16 residues. Trimming took off 1 base at V and 1 base at J, with 14 bases between the two ends. The CDR3 loop reads CSARVGGGPSGNTIYF. Written as DNA, the CDR3 is TGCAGTGCTAGAGTTGGGGGGGGACCTTCTGGAAACACCATATATTTT.

V is TRBV4-1 and J is TRBJ2-5; 9 bases are shared with TRBD2. The CDR3 covers 18 residues. Germline CDR1 is MGHRA and CDR2 is YSYEKL. With 0 bases clipped from V and 4 bases from J, the junction kept 12 bases outside the gene matches. CDR3: CASSQEGIPAGGRETQYF. DNA of the CDR3: TGCGCCAGCAGCCAAGAGGGAATCCCAGCGGGGGGTAGAGAGACCCAGTACTTC.

V usage is TRBV18 and J usage is TRBJ1-4; D unresolved. There are 12 residues in the CDR3. The V and J ends lost 2 bases and 7 bases respectively, with 5 bases between them. Per germline, CDR1 KGHSH and CDR2 LQKENI. CDR3 residues: CASSPESEKLFF. The DNA of the CDR3 is TGTGCCAGCTCACCAGAGAGTGAAAAACTGTTTTTT.

This clonotype was counted only a few times. In nucleotides, the CDR3 is TGTGCCAGCAGTTACGGGGGGAATACGAACTATGGCTACACCTTC. This sequence encodes CASSYGGNTNYGYTF. The chain carries TRBV6-5 and TRBJ1-2; a weak D match, TRBD1 (5 bases). The germline gives CDR1 MNHEY, CDR2 SVGAGI. The CDR3 extends over 15 amino acids. Trimming stripped 2 bases from V and 2 bases from J, with 12 bases between.

This clonotype was counted at least ten times. V is TRBV4-3 and J is TRBJ2-4, with D hard to call. The germline V gene encodes CDR1 LGHNA and CDR2 YSLEER. The ends were cut back, 3 bases at V and 9 bases at J, with 15 bases in the middle. The length of the CDR3 is 14 residues. The CDR3 loop reads CASSQVGSEGIQYF. CDR3 DNA: TGCGCCAGCAGCCAGGTGGGAAGCGAAGGCATTCAGTACTTC.

The V call is TRBV6-2 or TRBV6-3, the J call TRBJ2-1; no clear D. CDR3 size: 16 residues. The V end lost 0 bases, the J end lost 5 bases, and 14 bases lay between the germline ends. Germline CDR1 reads MNHEY; CDR2 reads SVGEGT. For the CDR3, the DNA is TGTGCCAGCAGTTACTCGAGCGCACAGCAAAACAATGAGCAGTTCTTC. This sequence encodes CASSYSSAQQNNEQFF.

In its sample, this clonotype was seen many times. The chain joins TRBV4-3 to TRBJ2-7; possibly TRBD1 for D (5 bases). In germline, CDR1 is LGHNA, CDR2 YSLEER. The CDR3 has 15 residues. Trimming left V 1 base short and J 2 bases short, with 12 bases between. The CDR3 nucleotides read TGCGCCAGCAGCCAAGGGCTCGACAGTACCTACGAGCAGTACTTC. It specifies CASSQGLDSTYEQYF.

The chain combines TRBV9 with TRBJ1-1, with TRBD1 as a possible D gene (6 bases). Between the trimmed V and J ends, which lost 0 bases and 5 bases, there was a span of 14 bases. The CDR3 spans 15 residues. Germline V gene lookup returns CDR1 SGDLS and CDR2 YYNGEE. CDR3 sequence (DNA): TGTGCCAGCAGCGTAGGTTCACAGGGATATACTGAAGCTTTCTTT. Its translation is CASSVGSQGYTEAFF.

The V gene is TRBV5-1, the J gene TRBJ1-2; D may be TRBD1 (5 bases). The CDR3 contains 14 residues. CDR1 and CDR2 (germline): SGHRS, YFSETQ. Trimming took off 3 bases at V and 0 bases at J, with 9 bases between the two ends. This CDR3 is CASSSGGTNYGYTF. CDR3 bases: TGCGCCAGCAGCTCGGGGGGGACTAACTATGGCTACACCTTC.